This T cell receptor (beta chain) was observed in a study of cytomegalovirus exposure and HLA in healthy donors. Worth noting for this clone: Antigen specificity is unknown.

Study conclusions and caveats: Sequencing likely caused a cluster of highly shared sequence variants. TRBV6-2, TRBV6-3 and some other V segments were excluded as indistinguishable. What a later analysis showed was that several of the most significant clusters appeared linked to common viral pathogens. Most TCR beta V segments were productive about 87% or about 30% of the time in an earlier analysis.

Primers for the PCR totalled 60 Vbeta and 13 Jbeta. TCRdb keeps only in-frame clones here, not all; method: immunoSEQ multiplex PCR. The sample lists roughly 190,000 clones, roughly 80% seen once, with 3.8% in the top ten. CDR1 is SEHNR and CDR2 is FQNEAQ in the germline V gene (reference sequence). The V and J ends lost 1 base and 6 bases respectively, with 12 bases between them. This CDR3 spans 14 amino acids. The sequenced sample consisted of PBMCs. The sequence came from a man aged 50 to 60 in good health and CMV-seronegative. V usage is TRBV7-9 and J usage is TRBJ2-5, with a weak D call TRBD1 (5 bases). The CDR3 coding sequence is TGTGCCAGCAGCTTAGAGGGCCCAGGGCAGACCCAGTACTTC. Translated: CASSLEGPGQTQYF.